These 3 T cell receptor beta chains share one sample of origin, sequenced in a study of Graves' ophthalmopathy and Graves' hyperthyroidism. RNA transcripts were the source from which TCR beta CDR3 regions were amplified. Following a first-round RT-PCR that used HTBI primers, a second-round multiplex PCR was carried out. A single record per CDR3 protein comes from TCRdb applying MiXCR to the multiplex PCR reads. The sample includes about 660,000 distinct CDR3 sequences, under 50% of them seen just once. Sequenced input: peripheral blood. These receptors originate from an adult man with Graves' ophthalmopathy.

The CDR3 coding sequence is TGTGCCAGTAGTACAGACGGGGGATCTCTCTCCCTCCACTTT. Translation: CASSTDGGSLSLHF. The genes are TRBV19 and TRBJ1-6; D might be TRBD1 (5 bases). V shed 4 bases and J shed 14 bases, with 18 bases lying between them. This CDR3 has 14 amino acids. The germline V gene has CDR1 LNHDA and CDR2 SQIVND (reference sequence).

This clonotype has a handful of counts. V gene TRBV11-2 combines with J gene TRBJ1-4; D is unresolved. The V gene's germline CDR1 is SGHAT and CDR2 FQNNGV. Between the trimmed V and J ends, which lost 11 bases and 8 bases, there was a span of 21 bases. There are 14 residues in the CDR3. The CDR3 DNA reads TGTGCCTGGAGTCTAGTTGGCGCGTGGGAAAAACTGTTTTTT. Residues: CAWSLVGAWEKLFF. The full variable domain, completed using reference TRBV11-2 and TRBJ1-4, is EAGVAQSPRYKIIEKRQSVAFWCNPISGHATLYWYQQILGQGPKLLIQFQNNGVVDDSQLPKDRFSAERLKGVDSTLKIQPAKLEDSAVYLCAWSLVGAWEKLFFGSGTQLSVL.

The gene calls are TRBV29-1 and TRBJ2-7; TRBD1 aligns across 7 bases. CDR1 SQVTM and CDR2 ANQGSEA come from the germline V gene. The CDR3 covers 12 residues. Germline trimming cut 6 bases from V and 2 bases from J; bases unmatched to any gene: 4. The DNA of the CDR3 is TGCAGCGTGACCGGGACAGCCTACGAGCAGTACTTC. Residues: CSVTGTAYEQYF.